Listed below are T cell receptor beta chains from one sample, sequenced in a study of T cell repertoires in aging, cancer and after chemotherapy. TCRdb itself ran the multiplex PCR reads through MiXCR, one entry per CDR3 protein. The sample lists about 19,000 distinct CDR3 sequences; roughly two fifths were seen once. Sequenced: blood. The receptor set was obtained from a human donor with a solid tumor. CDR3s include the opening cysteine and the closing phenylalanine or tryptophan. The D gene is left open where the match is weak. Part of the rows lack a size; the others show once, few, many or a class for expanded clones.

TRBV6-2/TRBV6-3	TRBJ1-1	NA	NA	TGTGCCAGCGGTCGGAGGTCTGACACTGAAGCTTTCTTT	CASGRRSDTEAFF
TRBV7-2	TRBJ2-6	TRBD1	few	TGTGCCAGCAGCTTGGACAGGGGTTTCCCTGGGGCCAACGTCCTGACTTTC	CASSLDRGFPGANVLTF
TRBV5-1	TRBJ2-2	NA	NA	TGCGCCAGCAGCAAGGGACTCCAACCCGGGGAGCTGTTTTTT	CASSKGLQPGELFF
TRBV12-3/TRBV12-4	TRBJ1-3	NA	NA	TGTGCCAGCAGTACGGCCAGTACGGCTGGAAACACCATATATTTT	CASSTASTAGNTIYF
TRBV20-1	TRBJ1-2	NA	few	TGCAGTGCTAGAGCGGGACGGGGATGGAGGGATGCGAGCTACACCTTC	CSARAGRGWRDASYTF
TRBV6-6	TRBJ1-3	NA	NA	TGTGCCAGCAGATTCGGAAGCCGCGCCATATATTTT	CASRFGSRAIYF
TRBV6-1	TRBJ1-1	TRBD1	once	TGTGCCAGCAGTTTAGACAGGGGAAACACTGAAGCTTTCTTT	CASSLDRGNTEAFF
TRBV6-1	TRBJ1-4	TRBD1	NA	TGTGCCAGCAGTGACTGGACAGGGGGAAATGAAAAACTGTTTTTT	CASSDWTGGNEKLFF
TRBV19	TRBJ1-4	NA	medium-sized	TGTGCCAGTAGTCCGTGGGACGATGAAAAACTGTTTTTT	CASSPWDDEKLFF
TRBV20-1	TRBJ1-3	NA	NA	TGCAGTGCTAGAAAGCTATTCTCTGGAAACACCATATATTTT	CSARKLFSGNTIYF